This T cell receptor beta chain was observed in a study of identical twins. One entry per CDR3 protein results from TCRdb running MiXCR on the 5' RACE reads. Among fewer than 350,000 distinct CDR3 sequences listed, about 8% were seen once. These records were also assigned to another study, of yellow fever vaccine responses in identical twins. Per that study: Twins' vaccine T cell responses were reported to seem partly convergent and partly personalized.

Sequencing was carried out using memory (CD45RO+) T cells sorted from blood. The sequence came from a woman in her late teens or twenties in good health.

The CDR3 region has the DNA TGTGCCAGCAGCTTAGATCCTAGGGGTACAACCACAGATACGCAGTATTTT. The encoded protein is CASSLDPRGTTTDTQYF. The V and J genes are TRBV7-9 and TRBJ2-3; a weak D match, TRBD1 (5 bases). The CDR3 length is 17 residues. Trimming removed 1 base at V and 2 bases at J, with 16 bases between. The germline V gene encodes CDR1 SEHNR and CDR2 FQNEAQ (reference sequence). Complete variable domain (other parts from reference TRBV7-9 and TRBJ2-3): DTGVSQNPRHKITKRGQNVTFRCDPISEHNRLYWYRQTLGQGPEFLTYFQNEAQLEKSRLLSDRFSAERPKGSFSTLEIQRTEQGDSAMYLCASSLDPRGTTTDTQYFGPGTRLTVL.